Sequencing of this T cell receptor (beta chain) was carried out in a study of blood T cell repertoires in COVID-19. Study overall: T cells, B-cell-depleted T cells, or PBMCs provided the cDNA or gDNA that served as material.

Assay used: immunoSEQ multiplex PCR; TCRdb lists only in-frame clones, some missing. The sample records approximately 65,000 clones, roughly nine tenths being singletons. The CDR3 has 13 amino acids. Germline-derived CDR1 and CDR2 are SGHAT and FQNNGV. The junction had 8 bases not matched to a gene; V was cut back by 5 bases and J by 11 bases. The sequenced material came from peripheral blood. V gene TRBV11-2 combines with J gene TRBJ1-4; 7 bases align to TRBD1. The clonotype was recovered from a woman under 30 with acute or convalescent COVID-19. CDR3 in DNA: TGTGCCAGCAGCAACAACAGGGGCGGGAAACTGTTTTTT. Residues: CASSNNRGGKLFF.